This T cell receptor (beta chain) was sequenced for a study of T cells in Graves' hyperthyroidism and ophthalmopathy. General study points: Blood also held most thyroid clonotypes expanded beyond 0.001.

The source material, RNA transcripts, was used to amplify TCR beta CDR3 regions. Primed by the HTBI set, a first-round RT-PCR was run on the TCR CDR3. TCRdb reprocessed the multiplex PCR reads with MiXCR, giving one entry per CDR3 protein. The table lists around 420,000 distinct CDR3 sequences, approximately 14% of them singletons. V shed 2 bases and J shed 6 bases, with 8 bases lying between them. CDR3 size: 13 residues. CDR1 is KGHSH, CDR2 LQKENI, per germline. Ten or more counts support this clonotype. As yet, its antigen is unknown. The receptor's source is a woman aged 18-30 years with Graves' hyperthyroidism. This chain uses TRBV18 with TRBJ1-5; no firm D call. The sample comprised blood. CDR3 bases: TGTGCCAGCTCACCAGGGGAAAGTCAGCCCCAGCATTTT. Protein product: CASSPGESQPQHF.